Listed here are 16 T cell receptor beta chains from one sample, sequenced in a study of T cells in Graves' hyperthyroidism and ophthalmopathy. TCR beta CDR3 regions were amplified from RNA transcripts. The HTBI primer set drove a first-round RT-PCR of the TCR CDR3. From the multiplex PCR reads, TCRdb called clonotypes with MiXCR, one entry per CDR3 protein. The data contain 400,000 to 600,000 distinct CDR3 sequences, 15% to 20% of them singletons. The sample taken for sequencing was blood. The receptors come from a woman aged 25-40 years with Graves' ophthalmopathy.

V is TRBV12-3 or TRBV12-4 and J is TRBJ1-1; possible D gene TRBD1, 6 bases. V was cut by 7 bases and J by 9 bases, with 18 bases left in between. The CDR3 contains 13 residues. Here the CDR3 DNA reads TGTGCCAGCACCCCCTTGGGGGGGGCGAAAGCTTTCTTT. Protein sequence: CASTPLGGAKAFF.

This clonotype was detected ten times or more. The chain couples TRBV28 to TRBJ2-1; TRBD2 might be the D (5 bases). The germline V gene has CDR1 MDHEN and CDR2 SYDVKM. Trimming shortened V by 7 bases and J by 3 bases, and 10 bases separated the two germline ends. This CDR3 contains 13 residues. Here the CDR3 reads CASTGSIYNEQFF. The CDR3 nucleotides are TGTGCCAGCACTGGGAGTATCTACAATGAGCAGTTCTTC.

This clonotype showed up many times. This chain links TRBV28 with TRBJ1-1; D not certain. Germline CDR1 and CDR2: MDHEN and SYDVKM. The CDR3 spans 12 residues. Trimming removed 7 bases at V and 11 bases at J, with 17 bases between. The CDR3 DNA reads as TGTGCCAGCAAGGTAGGGAACGTTGAGGCTTTCTTT. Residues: CASKVGNVEAFF. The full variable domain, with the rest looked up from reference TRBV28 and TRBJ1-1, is DVKVTQSSRYLVKRTGEKVFLECVQDMDHENMFWYRQDPGLGLRLIYFSYDVKMKEKGDIPEGYSVSREKKERFSLILESASTNQTSMYLCASKVGNVEAFFGQGTRLTVV.

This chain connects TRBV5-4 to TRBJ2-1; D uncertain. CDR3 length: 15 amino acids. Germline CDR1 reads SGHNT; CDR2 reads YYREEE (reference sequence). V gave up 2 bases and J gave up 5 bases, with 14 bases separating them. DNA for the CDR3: TGTGCCAGCAGCTTCCCGGAGCGTAGGGACAATGAGCAGTTCTTC. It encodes CASSFPERRDNEQFF.

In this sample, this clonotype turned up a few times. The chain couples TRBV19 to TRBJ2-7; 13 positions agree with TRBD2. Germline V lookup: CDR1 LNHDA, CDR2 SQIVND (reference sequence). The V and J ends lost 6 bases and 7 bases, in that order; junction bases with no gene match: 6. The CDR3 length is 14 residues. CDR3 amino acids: CASSRTSGRGEQYF. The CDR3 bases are TGTGCCAGTAGCCGGACTAGCGGGAGAGGGGAGCAGTACTTC. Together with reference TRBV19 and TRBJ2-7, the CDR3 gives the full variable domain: DGGITQSPKYLFRKEGQNVTLSCEQNLNHDAMYWYRQDPGQGLRLIYYSQIVNDFQKGDIAEGYSVSREKKESFPLTVTSAQKNPTAFYLCASSRTSGRGEQYFGPGTRLTVT.

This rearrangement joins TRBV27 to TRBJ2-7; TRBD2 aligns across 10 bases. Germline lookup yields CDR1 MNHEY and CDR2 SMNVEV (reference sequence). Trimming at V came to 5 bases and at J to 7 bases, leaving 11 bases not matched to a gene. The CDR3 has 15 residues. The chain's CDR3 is CASSLPGLATKEQYF. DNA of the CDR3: TGTGCCAGCAGTCTCCCGGGACTAGCGACTAAAGAGCAGTACTTC.

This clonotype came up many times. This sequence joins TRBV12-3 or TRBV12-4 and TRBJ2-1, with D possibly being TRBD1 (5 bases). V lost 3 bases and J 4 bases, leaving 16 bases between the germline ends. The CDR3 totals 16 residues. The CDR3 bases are TGTGCCAGCAGTTTGATGGCCAGGGTCTCTTACAATGAGCAGTTCTTC. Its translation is CASSLMARVSYNEQFF.

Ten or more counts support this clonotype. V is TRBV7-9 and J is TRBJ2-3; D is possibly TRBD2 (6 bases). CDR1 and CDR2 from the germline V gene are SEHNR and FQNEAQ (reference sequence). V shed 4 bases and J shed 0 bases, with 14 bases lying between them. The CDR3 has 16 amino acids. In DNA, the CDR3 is TGTGCCAGCAGCTCTGACGGGGGAACTAGCACAGATACGCAGTATTTT. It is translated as CASSSDGGTSTDTQYF.

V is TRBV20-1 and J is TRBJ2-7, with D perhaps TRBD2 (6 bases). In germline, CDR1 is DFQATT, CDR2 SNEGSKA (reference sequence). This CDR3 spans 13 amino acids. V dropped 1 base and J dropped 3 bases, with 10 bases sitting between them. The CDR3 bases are TGCAGTGCTAGAGTCGGTAGCGGCTACGAGCAGTACTTC. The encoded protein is CSARVGSGYEQYF.

CDR3 loop: CASSLAGAGGAYGYTF. CDR3 DNA sequence: TGTGCCAGCAGCTTAGCGGGCGCAGGGGGCGCTTATGGCTACACCTTC. V and J are TRBV7-2 and TRBJ1-2; 8 nucleotides agree with TRBD1. CDR1 and CDR2 from the germline V gene are SGHTA and FQGNSA. This CDR3 is 16 amino acids long. The V segment lost 0 bases and the J segment 5 bases; nucleotides outside the gene matches: 8.

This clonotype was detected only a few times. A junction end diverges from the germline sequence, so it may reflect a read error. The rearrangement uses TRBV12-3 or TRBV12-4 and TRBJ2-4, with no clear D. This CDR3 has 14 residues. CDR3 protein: CASSPFPQENSQYF. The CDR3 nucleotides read TGTGCCAGCAGTCCCTTCCCTCAGGAAAACAGTCAGTACTTC.

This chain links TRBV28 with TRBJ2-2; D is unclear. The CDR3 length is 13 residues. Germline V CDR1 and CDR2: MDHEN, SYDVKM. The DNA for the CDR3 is TGTGTTTTGAGGTCGCAGAACACCGGGGAGCTGTTTTTT. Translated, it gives CVLRSQNTGELFF.

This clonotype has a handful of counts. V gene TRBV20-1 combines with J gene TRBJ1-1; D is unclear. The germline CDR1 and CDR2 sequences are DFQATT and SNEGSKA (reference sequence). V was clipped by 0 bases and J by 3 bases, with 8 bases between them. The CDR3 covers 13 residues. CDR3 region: CSARDRPDTEAFF. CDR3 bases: TGCAGTGCTAGAGACAGGCCTGACACTGAAGCTTTCTTT.

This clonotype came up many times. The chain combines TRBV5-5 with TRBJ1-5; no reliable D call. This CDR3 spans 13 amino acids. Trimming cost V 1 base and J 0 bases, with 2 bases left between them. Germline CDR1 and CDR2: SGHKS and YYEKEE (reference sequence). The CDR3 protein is CASSLFSNQPQHF. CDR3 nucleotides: TGTGCCAGCAGCTTGTTTAGCAATCAGCCCCAGCATTTT.

CDR3 region: CASSSRTPLGTEAFF. The CDR3 DNA follows: TGTGCCAGCAGTTCTCGGACGCCGTTGGGCACTGAAGCTTTCTTT. This sequence joins TRBV12-3 or TRBV12-4 and TRBJ1-1; D call uncertain. The CDR3 runs 15 residues. V gave up 4 bases and J gave up 4 bases, with 16 bases separating them.

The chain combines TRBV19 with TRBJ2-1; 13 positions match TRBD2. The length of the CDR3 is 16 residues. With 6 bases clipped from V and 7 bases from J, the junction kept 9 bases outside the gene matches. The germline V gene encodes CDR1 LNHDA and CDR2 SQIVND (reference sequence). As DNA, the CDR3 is TGTGCCAGTAGACCCAGACTAGCGGGAGGTCGAAATGAGCAGTTCTTC. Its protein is CASRPRLAGGRNEQFF.